What follows are 21 T cell receptor beta chains derived from one specimen sequenced in a study of OX40 agonist ivuxolimab in advanced cancers. This table comes from immunoSEQ multiplex PCR, and its TCRdb copy is limited to in-frame clones, with some not included. Of about 67,000 clones listed, roughly nine tenths are singletons. This material consisted of CD4+ or CD8+ T cells sorted from blood, taken in a trial of the OX40 agonist ivuxolimab. The receptor set was obtained from an adult with an advanced solid tumor such as melanoma, head and neck, liver or kidney cancer.

The rearrangement joins TRBV10-3 to TRBJ1-2; the D is unclear. CDR3 length: 12 amino acids. Germline V lookup: CDR1 ENHRY, CDR2 SYGVKD. Trimming left V 7 bases short and J 3 bases short, with 9 bases between. The CDR3 is CAITSSDYGYTF. Here the CDR3 DNA reads TGTGCCATCACAAGTTCCGACTATGGCTACACCTTC.

This chain uses TRBV6-5 with TRBJ2-1, with D tentatively TRBD2 (6 bases). Per the germline V gene, CDR1 is MNHEY and CDR2 is SVGAGI. Trimming left V 2 bases short and J 4 bases short, with 15 bases between. CDR3 length: 16 amino acids. The CDR3 sequence: CASSYVGGVRYNEQFF. CDR3 nucleotides: TGTGCCAGCAGTTACGTGGGGGGAGTCAGGTACAATGAGCAGTTCTTC.

The V and J genes are TRBV27 and TRBJ1-6, with D hard to call. Trimming removed 0 bases from V and 11 bases from J, with 17 bases in between. CDR3 size: 16 residues. CDR1 is MNHEY, CDR2 SMNVEV, per germline (reference sequence). The CDR3 protein is CASSLSFPNQPPPLHF. CDR3 in DNA: TGTGCCAGCAGTTTATCGTTCCCGAATCAACCACCACCCCTCCACTTT.

The chain is built from TRBV6-1 and TRBJ2-7, with 9 bases that match TRBD1. V shed 8 bases and J 3 bases; nucleotides not matched to a gene: 11. The CDR3 loop spans 15 amino acids. Germline CDR1 MNHNS, CDR2 SASEGT. The CDR3 DNA sequence: TGTGCCAGCCGGGAGACAGGGGGGATGGTCTACGAGCAGTACTTC. Amino acids: CASRETGGMVYEQYF.

V is TRBV9 and J is TRBJ1-4, with D unresolved. Germline CDR1 reads SGDLS; CDR2 reads YYNGEE. The CDR3 has 14 residues. Trimming took off 4 bases at V and 0 bases at J, with 7 bases between the two ends. In nucleotides, the CDR3 is TGTGCCAGCAGCCTACTTGCAACTAATGAAAAACTGTTTTTT. Translating it yields CASSLLATNEKLFF.

The CDR3 DNA reads TGTGCCAGCAGCAAAGCGGGGACTAGCGGGAGGGCGGGAGAGCAGTTCTTC. Its protein is CASSKAGTSGRAGEQFF. The chain carries TRBV21-1 and TRBJ2-1; the DNA was not used to check the table's D call, TRBD2. TRBV21-1 is listed as a pseudogene. The CDR3 is 17 amino acids.

The chain employs TRBV6-5 and TRBJ1-6; 8 bases are shared with TRBD1. In germline, CDR1 is MNHEY, CDR2 SVGAGI. Unmatched junction bases numbered 5, after V lost 2 bases and J lost 5 bases. This CDR3 has 16 amino acids. This CDR3 is CASSYASGQDNSPLHF. The CDR3 region has the DNA TGTGCCAGCAGTTACGCCTCGGGACAGGATAATTCACCCCTCCACTTT.

The V call is TRBV19, the J call TRBJ2-5, with TRBD2 as a possible D gene (6 bases). The CDR3 extends over 16 amino acids. Trimming cost V 1 base and J 2 bases, with 14 bases left between them. The V gene's germline CDR1 is LNHDA and CDR2 SQIVND (reference sequence). The CDR3 is CASSIGSGGRQETQYF. CDR3 nucleotide sequence: TGTGCCAGTAGTATAGGGTCGGGTGGGAGGCAAGAGACCCAGTACTTC.

The J gene is TRBJ1-1, the V gene TRBV6-6; D is unclear. V lost 0 bases and J lost 2, with 7 bases in between. The CDR3 contains 14 residues. Germline assignment: CDR1 MNHNY and CDR2 SVGAGI (reference sequence). The CDR3 DNA follows: TGTGCCAGCAGTTACTCGCGGATTAACACTGAAGCTTTCTTT. As protein: CASSYSRINTEAFF.

V usage is TRBV6-6 and J usage is TRBJ2-3; a weak D match, TRBD1 (5 bases). The V gene's germline CDR1 is MNHNY and CDR2 SVGAGI (reference sequence). This CDR3 contains 15 residues. V was pared by 2 bases and J by 6 bases, with 15 bases between. The chain's CDR3 is CASSYTGPLEDTQYF. The DNA for the CDR3 is TGTGCCAGCAGTTACACAGGCCCCCTTGAGGATACGCAGTATTTT.

The chain couples TRBV7-6 to TRBJ2-7; 9 bases match TRBD2. Trimming took 5 bases from V and 2 from J; bases not matched to a gene: 4. This CDR3 has 14 residues. CDR1 is SGHVS, CDR2 FNYEAQ, per germline. CDR3 DNA sequence: TGTGCCAGCAGCGCTAGCGGGACTCCCTACGAGCAGTACTTC. Translating it yields CASSASGTPYEQYF. Full variable domain (remainder filled in from reference TRBV7-6 and TRBJ2-7): GAGVSQSPRYKVTKRGQDVALRCDPISGHVSLYWYRQALGQGPEFLTYFNYEAQQDKSGLPNDRFSAERPEGSISTLTIQRTEQRDSAMYRCASSASGTPYEQYFGPGTRLTVT.

CDR3 sequence reads: CASSSSGGGNYNEQFF. In DNA, the CDR3 is TGTGCCAGCTCCTCTTCAGGGGGGGGAAACTACAATGAGCAGTTCTTC. The chain employs TRBV6-4 and TRBJ2-1; the D call may be TRBD1 or TRBD2 (7 bases each). Germline loops: CDR1 MRHNA, CDR2 SNTAGT. V was clipped by 8 bases and J by 3 bases, with 20 bases between them. This CDR3 comprises 16 residues.

V is TRBV5-4 and J is TRBJ2-3, with D perhaps matching TRBD2 (7 bases). The CDR3 runs to 16 residues. Trimming cost V 4 bases and J 2 bases, with 17 bases left between them. Germline V gene data show CDR1 as SGHNT and CDR2 as YYREEE (reference sequence). CDR3 in DNA: TGTGCCAGCAGCCCAGGGGTTCAGCGGGACACAGATACGCAGTATTTT. It encodes CASSPGVQRDTDTQYF.

CDR3 nucleotide sequence: TGTGCCAGCCAAATCACGGGCAGCTCCTACGAGCAGTACTTC. As protein: CASQITGSSYEQYF. This sequence joins TRBV5-4 and TRBJ2-7; D remains unclear. Between the trimmed V and J ends, which lost 7 bases and 0 bases, there was a span of 14 bases. CDR1 is SGHNT, CDR2 YYREEE, per germline (reference sequence). This CDR3 contains 14 residues.

The chain is built from TRBV28 and TRBJ1-1; no reliable D call. The CDR3 contains 13 residues. V was cut by 6 bases and J by 1 base, with 9 bases left in between. The germline CDR1 and CDR2 sequences are MDHEN and SYDVKM. As DNA, the CDR3 is TGTGCCAGCAGAAGGATAGGGAACACTGAAGCTTTCTTT. Translation gives CASRRIGNTEAFF.

This rearrangement joins TRBV6-5 to TRBJ2-5; 9 nucleotides match TRBD2. Per germline, CDR1 MNHEY and CDR2 SVGAGI. The CDR3 runs to 15 residues. With V trimmed by 6 bases and J by 8 bases, 13 bases remained unmatched. CDR3 sequence: CASRAGTSKGRTQYF. For the CDR3, the DNA is TGTGCCAGCAGGGCCGGGACTAGCAAGGGTAGAACCCAGTACTTC.

This clone was counted between two and nine times. The chain recombines TRBV7-9 with TRBJ2-1; no clear D gene. Germline V lookup: CDR1 SEHNR, CDR2 FQNEAQ (reference sequence). The CDR3 loop spans 13 amino acids. The germline V and J ends were trimmed by 5 bases and 11 bases, with 16 bases remaining between them. CDR3 in amino acids: CASSPREPVKQFF. CDR3 nucleotide sequence: TGTGCCAGCAGCCCCCGAGAGCCGGTGAAGCAGTTCTTC.

Only one count was recorded for this clone. The chain carries TRBV4-2 and TRBJ2-2, with 9 nucleotides matching TRBD1. The V segment lost 1 base and the J segment 6 bases; nucleotides outside the gene matches: 6. The CDR3 totals 16 residues. Germline lookup yields CDR1 LGHNA and CDR2 YNFKEQ. In nucleotides, the CDR3 is TGTGCCAGCAGCCAAGGGGCGGGACAGGGACCCGGGGAGCTGTTTTTT. Its translation: CASSQGAGQGPGELFF.

This clone was detected only once. An end of the junction differs from the germline gene, which may be a read error. The chain has TRBV19 and TRBJ2-1, with 14 bases identical to TRBD2. Germline CDR1 and CDR2: LNHDA and SQIVND (reference sequence). CDR3 length equals 15 residues. CDR3 in amino acids: CASSAGLAGAHEQFF. CDR3 in DNA: TGTGCCAGTAGTGCGGGACTAGCGGGAGCGCATGAACAGTTCTTC.

Comments on this clone: Sequence at one end of the junction differs from germline and may be a read error. The chain employs TRBV7-9 and TRBJ1-1; D perhaps matches TRBD1 (6 bases). From germline, CDR1 is SEHNR and CDR2 FQNEAQ (reference sequence). This CDR3 spans 15 amino acids. CDR3 sequence: CASTLNRDLNTEAFF. Written as DNA, the CDR3 is TGTGCCAGCACCTTAAACAGGGACCTGAACACTGAAGCTTTCTTT.

The V call is TRBV27, the J call TRBJ2-3, with 7 bases aligning to TRBD2. The J segment lost 2 bases and the V segment lost 5 bases, leaving 7 bases of the junction unmatched. In germline, CDR1 is MNHEY, CDR2 SMNVEV (reference sequence). CDR3 size: 15 residues. For the CDR3, the DNA is TGTGCCAGCAGTATTATCCGACTAGCCACAGATACGCAGTATTTT. This sequence encodes CASSIIRLATDTQYF.